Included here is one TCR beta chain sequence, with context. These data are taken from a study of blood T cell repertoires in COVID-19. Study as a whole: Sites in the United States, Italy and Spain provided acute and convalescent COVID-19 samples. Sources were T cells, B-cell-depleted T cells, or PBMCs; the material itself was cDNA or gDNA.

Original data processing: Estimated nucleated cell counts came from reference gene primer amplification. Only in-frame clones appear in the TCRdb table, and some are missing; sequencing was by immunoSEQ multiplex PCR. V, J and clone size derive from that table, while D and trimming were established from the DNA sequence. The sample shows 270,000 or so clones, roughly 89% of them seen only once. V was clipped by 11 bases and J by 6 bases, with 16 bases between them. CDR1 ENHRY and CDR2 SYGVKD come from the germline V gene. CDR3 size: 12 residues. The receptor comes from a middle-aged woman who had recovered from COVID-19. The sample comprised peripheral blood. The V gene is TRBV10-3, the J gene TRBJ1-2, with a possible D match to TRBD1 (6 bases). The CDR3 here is CASGGAKNGYTF. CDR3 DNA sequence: TGTGCCTCGGGGGGGGCAAAGAATGGCTACACCTTC.